These 9 T cell receptor beta chains were all obtained from the same sample, sequenced in a study of blood T cell repertoires in COVID-19. Only in-frame clones appear in the TCRdb table, and some are missing; sequencing was by immunoSEQ multiplex PCR. Here the sample spans approximately 400,000 clones, approximately 87% being singletons. Sequencing was performed on PBMCs or T cells enriched from blood (not recorded which). Receptor source: a man aged 30-40 years who had recovered from COVID-19.

This clone was recorded only once. The V and J genes are TRBV27 and TRBJ2-7; D might be TRBD2 (6 bases). Germline CDR1 and CDR2: MNHEY and SMNVEV (reference sequence). V gave up 6 bases and J gave up 1 base, with 16 bases separating them. This CDR3 is built from 15 residues. CDR3 amino acids: CASSNPGDPSYEQYF. In nucleotides, the CDR3 is TGTGCCAGCAGCAATCCGGGGGACCCTTCCTACGAGCAGTACTTC.

This clone was seen only once. The chain joins TRBV5-6 to TRBJ2-3; 7 bases line up with TRBD1. CDR3 length equals 15 residues. The J segment lost 2 bases and the V segment lost 2 bases, leaving 5 bases of the junction unmatched. Germline CDR1 is SGHDT and CDR2 is YYEEEE. The CDR3 here is CASSLRQGLTDTQYF. CDR3 nucleotide sequence: TGTGCCAGCAGCTTAAGACAGGGTCTCACAGATACGCAGTATTTT.

The chain recombines TRBV4-1 with TRBJ1-2, with 9 bases matching TRBD1. Germline CDR1 is MGHRA and CDR2 is YSYEKL. The CDR3 is 13 amino acids. J gave up 8 bases and V 1 base, and 2 bases lay outside the gene matches. Here the CDR3 DNA reads TGCGCCAGCAGCCAAGGGACAGGGGACGGCTACACCTTC. Translated: CASSQGTGDGYTF.

This sequence joins TRBV21-1 and TRBJ1-1; TRBD1 reflects the table's D call only, with no check against the DNA. TRBV21-1 is an annotated pseudogene. This CDR3 is built from 16 residues. CDR3 bases: TGTGCCAGCAGCAAAGGGTTGGACAGCGTGAACACTGAAGCTTTCTTT. It specifies CASSKGLDSVNTEAFF.

This clone came up a few times. The chain carries TRBV5-1 and TRBJ2-3, with D maybe TRBD1 (5 bases). The germline gives CDR1 SGHRS, CDR2 YFSETQ. The CDR3 contains 14 residues. The V end lost 4 bases, the J end lost 1 base, and 10 bases lay between the germline ends. The CDR3 nucleotides read TGCGCCAGCAGCCAGGGTTGGGGCACAGATACGCAGTATTTT. Amino acid sequence: CASSQGWGTDTQYF.

The J gene is TRBJ1-1, the V gene TRBV5-6, with TRBD1 as a possible D gene (6 bases). Trimming pared 3 bases from V and 6 bases from J, leaving 18 bases between. Looked up from germline, CDR1 is SGHDT and CDR2 is YYEEEE. This CDR3 has 15 residues. CDR3 nucleotides: TGTGCCAGCAGCTCGTCCCGGGACATTTCCGCTGAAGCTTTCTTT. This gives the protein CASSSSRDISAEAFF.

J is TRBJ2-5 and V is TRBV19; D gene uncertain. The CDR3 covers 14 residues. The germline V gene encodes CDR1 LNHDA and CDR2 SQIVND (reference sequence). V lost 6 bases and J 1 base, leaving 12 bases between the germline ends. As DNA, the CDR3 is TGTGCCAGTAGCCACAGCAACACCCAAGAGACCCAGTACTTC. Translating it yields CASSHSNTQETQYF.

This clone has just a few counts. This chain uses TRBV7-9 with TRBJ1-6; possible D gene TRBD1, 5 bases. Germline V lookup: CDR1 SEHNR, CDR2 FQNEAQ (reference sequence). V was shortened by 4 bases and J by 6 bases, with 13 bases between the two germline ends. This CDR3 spans 15 amino acids. This chain's CDR3 is CASSSGSGGNSPLHF. CDR3 in DNA: TGTGCCAGCAGCTCCGGGTCGGGGGGTAATTCACCCCTCCACTTT.

The V gene is TRBV3-1 (or the pseudogene TRBV3-2), the J gene TRBJ2-3; the match to TRBD2 covers 10 bases. The CDR3 is 15 residues long. CDR1 LGHDT and CDR2 YNNKEL come from the germline V gene (reference sequence). V dropped 0 bases and J dropped 3; count of bases not matched to a gene: 0. CDR3 sequence: CASSQELAGTDTQYF. The CDR3, as DNA: TGTGCCAGCAGCCAAGAACTAGCGGGGACAGATACGCAGTATTTT.